The 32 T cell receptor beta chains presented below share a single source sample, sequenced in a study of shared clonotypes between healthy human individuals. Assay: immunoSEQ multiplex PCR; the TCRdb copy retains only in-frame clones and omits some. The sample includes about 520,000 clones, about 96% seen only once; the top ten take about 0.06%. The sequenced sample consisted of naive CD4+ T cells sorted from blood. Subset described: CD45RA+ positively selected. The origin of the receptors is a woman in her thirties in good health.

The chain uses TRBV28 and TRBJ1-5; weak D call: TRBD1 (5 bases). Trimming stripped 3 bases from V and 12 bases from J, with 18 bases between. This CDR3 comprises 14 residues. Germline loops: CDR1 MDHEN, CDR2 SYDVKM. As DNA, the CDR3 is TGTGCCAGCAGTTTGGATCAGGGCAACTTTTTCCAGCATTTT. Its translation is CASSLDQGNFFQHF.

This rearrangement joins TRBV2 to TRBJ2-5; D possibly corresponds to TRBD2 (6 bases). With the DNA end fitting TRBJ2-7 better, the J assignment may be wrong. This CDR3 contains 13 residues. Germline V gene data show CDR1 as SNHLY and CDR2 as FYNNEI. CDR3 sequence: CASSRATRGEQYF. The CDR3, as DNA: TGTGCCAGCAGTAGGGCGACTAGGGGCGAGCAGTACTTC.

V is TRBV15 and J is TRBJ2-1; 12 bases map to TRBD2. V lost 2 bases to trimming and J lost 3 bases; unmatched junction nucleotides: 11. The V gene's germline CDR1 is LNHNV and CDR2 YYDKDF (reference sequence). The CDR3 is 19 amino acids. CDR3 sequence: CATSRRWTSGISIYNEQFF. The CDR3 DNA follows: TGTGCCACCAGCAGAAGGTGGACTAGCGGGATTAGTATCTACAATGAGCAGTTCTTC.

Concerning this clone: The junction departs from the called germline gene at one end, perhaps through a read error. V usage is TRBV20-1 and J usage is TRBJ1-2, with 7 bases fitting TRBD1. The V gene's germline CDR1 is DFQATT and CDR2 SNEGSKA (reference sequence). The CDR3 length is 10 residues. The CDR3 region is CSTGNYGYTF. The CDR3, as DNA: TGTTCGACAGGGAACTATGGCTACACCTTC.

V is TRBV6-5 and J is TRBJ1-5; D remains ambiguous. The CDR3 has 14 amino acids. Germline assignment: CDR1 MNHEY and CDR2 SVGAGI. V lost 4 bases to trimming and J lost 1 base, with 8 bases between them. The CDR3 reads CASSSHGSNQPQHF. CDR3 sequence (DNA): TGTGCCAGCAGTTCGCATGGGAGCAATCAGCCCCAGCATTTT.

The chain has TRBV28 and TRBJ2-2; the match to TRBD2 covers 9 bases. Trimming cost V 6 bases and J 3 bases; bases outside gene matches: 5. Germline CDR1 and CDR2: MDHEN and SYDVKM. The CDR3 is 15 residues long. The CDR3 region is CASSAGGRHTGELFF. Here the CDR3 DNA reads TGTGCCAGCAGCGCGGGAGGGCGGCACACCGGGGAGCTGTTTTTT.

V is TRBV19 and J is TRBJ1-5; possible D gene TRBD1, 5 bases. CDR1 is LNHDA, CDR2 SQIVND, per germline (reference sequence). CDR3 length: 15 residues. V was clipped by 5 bases and J by 8 bases, with 19 bases between them. CDR3 sequence: CASSRRQTSWEPQHF. The CDR3 DNA reads TGTGCCAGTAGTCGCCGACAGACATCATGGGAGCCCCAGCATTTT.

V usage is TRBV27 and J usage is TRBJ2-2; possible D gene TRBD2, 6 bases. Germline CDR1 reads MNHEY; CDR2 reads SMNVEV (reference sequence). The CDR3 has 18 residues. V lost 4 bases and J lost 0, with 18 bases in between. The CDR3 region has the DNA TGTGCCAGCAGTTCCCTCCGATTTGGGACTGCGAACACCGGGGAGCTGTTTTTT. Protein sequence: CASSSLRFGTANTGELFF.

The chain is built from TRBV28 and TRBJ1-6; D is unclear. This CDR3 is 14 amino acids long. Germline values: CDR1 MDHEN, CDR2 SYDVKM. Deletions cut 2 bases from V and 14 bases from J, with 16 bases between. In nucleotides, the CDR3 is TGTGCCAGCAGTTTACGGCCCAACGAAGAATCCCTCCACTTT. It codes for CASSLRPNEESLHF.

The rearrangement uses TRBV9 and TRBJ2-2; TRBD2 aligns across 8 bases. Trimming cost V 4 bases and J 1 base; bases outside gene matches: 6. The length of the CDR3 is 16 residues. Germline loops: CDR1 SGDLS, CDR2 YYNGEE. The CDR3: CASSPTGTRNTGELFF. In DNA, the CDR3 is TGTGCCAGCAGCCCTACCGGGACTAGGAACACCGGGGAGCTGTTTTTT.

The V call is TRBV6-1, the J call TRBJ2-7; 11 bases fit TRBD1. The V and J ends lost 5 bases and 4 bases, in that order; junction bases with no gene match: 7. The germline gives CDR1 MNHNS, CDR2 SASEGT. The CDR3 is 15 residues long. CDR3: CASSSGTGGKYEQYF. The CDR3 DNA sequence: TGTGCCAGCAGTTCCGGGACAGGGGGAAAGTACGAGCAGTACTTC.

V usage is TRBV28 and J usage is TRBJ2-3; the D call may be TRBD1 or TRBD2 (5 bases each). The CDR3 spans 15 residues. Trimming took off 6 bases at V and 1 base at J, with 14 bases between the two ends. Germline assignment: CDR1 MDHEN and CDR2 SYDVKM. CDR3 nucleotide sequence: TGTGCCAGCAGGGGTCGGCGAGGGGGCACAGATACGCAGTATTTT. It translates to CASRGRRGGTDTQYF. Together with reference TRBV28 and TRBJ2-3, the CDR3 gives the full variable domain: DVKVTQSSRYLVKRTGEKVFLECVQDMDHENMFWYRQDPGLGLRLIYFSYDVKMKEKGDIPEGYSVSREKKERFSLILESASTNQTSMYLCASRGRRGGTDTQYFGPGTRLTVL.

Here the CDR3 reads CASSSGTTYSYNEQFF. The CDR3 DNA sequence: TGTGCCAGCAGCTCCGGGACTACTTACTCCTACAATGAGCAGTTCTTC. V and J are TRBV5-4 and TRBJ2-1, with 7 bases matching TRBD2. V gave up 3 bases and J gave up 0 bases; unmatched junction bases: 6. The germline CDR1 and CDR2 sequences are SGHNT and YYREEE (reference sequence). The CDR3 spans 16 residues.

The chain couples TRBV2 to TRBJ2-4; a weak D match, TRBD2 (5 bases). The CDR3 is made up of 13 amino acids. Trimming left V 11 bases short and J 0 bases short, with 11 bases between. The germline V gene encodes CDR1 SNHLY and CDR2 FYNNEI. In DNA form, the CDR3 reads TGTGCCGGGGAGAGACTAGCCAAAAACATTCAGTACTTC. Protein sequence: CAGERLAKNIQYF.

The gene calls are TRBV7-2 and TRBJ2-5; unclear D gene. This CDR3 has 15 residues. CDR1 is SGHTA, CDR2 FQGNSA, per germline. V gave up 5 bases and J gave up 1 base, with 14 bases separating them. For the CDR3, the DNA is TGTGCCAGCAGCCCCCGGTTAACGGCCCAAGAGACCCAGTACTTC. Amino acids: CASSPRLTAQETQYF.

The chain recombines TRBV27 with TRBJ2-7, with TRBD1 identical over 7 bases. With V trimmed by 2 bases and J by 3 bases, 4 bases remained unmatched. The length of the CDR3 is 14 residues. The germline V gene encodes CDR1 MNHEY and CDR2 SMNVEV (reference sequence). The CDR3 spells CASSLPHRGYEQYF. CDR3 sequence (DNA): TGTGCCAGCAGTTTACCCCACAGGGGCTACGAGCAGTACTTC.

The chain recombines TRBV25-1 with TRBJ2-1; 11 bases map to TRBD2. The V segment lost 2 bases and the J segment 7 bases; nucleotides outside the gene matches: 4. Germline V lookup: CDR1 MGHDK, CDR2 SYGVNS. The CDR3 runs 15 residues. The CDR3 sequence: CASSERLAGRNEQFF. CDR3 sequence (DNA): TGTGCCAGCAGTGAACGACTAGCGGGAAGAAATGAGCAGTTCTTC.

The chain joins TRBV2 to TRBJ2-1; perhaps TRBD2 as D (6 bases). The CDR3 runs to 14 residues. V lost 7 bases and J 5 bases, leaving 15 bases between the germline ends. Germline assignment: CDR1 SNHLY and CDR2 FYNNEI. The chain's CDR3 is CASNGGAVNNEQFF. For the CDR3, the DNA is TGTGCCAGCAACGGGGGAGCGGTGAACAATGAGCAGTTCTTC.

A single count supports this clone. V usage is TRBV4-1 and J usage is TRBJ2-7; TRBD1 aligns across 9 bases. Germline-derived CDR1 and CDR2 are MGHRA and YSYEKL. The junction had 10 bases not matched to a gene; V was cut back by 3 bases and J by 4 bases. The CDR3 extends over 16 amino acids. This chain's CDR3 is CASSQGRGTGRYEQYF. CDR3 nucleotides: TGCGCCAGCAGCCAGGGACGCGGGACAGGGCGGTACGAGCAGTACTTC.

This rearrangement joins TRBV19 to TRBJ1-1, with 7 bases that match TRBD1. This CDR3 is built from 15 residues. With 3 bases clipped from V and 5 bases from J, the junction kept 9 bases outside the gene matches. Germline CDR1 is LNHDA and CDR2 is SQIVND (reference sequence). The CDR3 DNA is TGTGCCAGTAGTATTTTGACAGGGATTCGGACTGAAGCTTTCTTT. This encodes CASSILTGIRTEAFF.

The chain carries TRBV28 and TRBJ2-5; 7 nucleotides line up with TRBD1. V lost 2 bases and J lost 5; bases outside the gene matches: 8. The CDR3 has 15 amino acids. Germline-derived CDR1 and CDR2 are MDHEN and SYDVKM. The DNA for the CDR3 is TGTGCCAGCAGTTTACCCTCGACAGGGATTGAGACCCAGTACTTC. Its protein is CASSLPSTGIETQYF.

The V call is TRBV6-5, the J call TRBJ1-3, with D perhaps TRBD1 (6 bases). Trimming left V 6 bases short and J 0 bases short, with 9 bases between. Germline CDR1 reads MNHEY; CDR2 reads SVGAGI. The CDR3 is 14 amino acids. CDR3 sequence (DNA): TGTGCCAGCAGGCGGACAGTCTCTGGAAACACCATATATTTT. Translated, it gives CASRRTVSGNTIYF.

The chain carries TRBV6-6 and TRBJ2-7; 8 nucleotides agree with TRBD2. With 6 bases clipped from V and 5 bases from J, the junction kept 9 bases outside the gene matches. Germline V gene sequence: CDR1 MNHNY, CDR2 SVGAGI (reference sequence). There are 14 residues in the CDR3. Written as DNA, the CDR3 is TGTGCCAGCAGCTTTAGCGGGGAGCCCCACGAGCAGTACTTC. It encodes CASSFSGEPHEQYF.

This chain connects TRBV5-1 to TRBJ1-3, with D unresolved. CDR3 size: 15 residues. Germline CDR1 SGHRS, CDR2 YFSETQ. V was cut by 0 bases and J by 4 bases, with 11 bases left in between. The CDR3 is CASSLVMGSGNTIYF. CDR3 bases: TGCGCCAGCAGCTTGGTCATGGGTTCGGGAAACACCATATATTTT.

The rearrangement links TRBV5-1 to TRBJ2-7; TRBD1 matches at 9 bases. CDR1 SGHRS and CDR2 YFSETQ come from the germline V gene. This CDR3 is built from 15 residues. J was trimmed by 6 bases and V by 0 bases; bases with no gene match: 7. CDR3 sequence: CASSLGGTGSLEQYF. Written as DNA, the CDR3 is TGCGCCAGCAGCTTGGGAGGGACAGGGTCTCTCGAGCAGTACTTC.

V usage is TRBV7-2 and J usage is TRBJ2-5; no definite D call. The J call could be wrong; TRBJ2-7 is a better fit for the DNA end. Germline lookup yields CDR1 SGHTA and CDR2 FQGNSA. The CDR3 has 15 residues. The CDR3 loop reads CASSLVQPKSYEQYF. The CDR3 DNA is TGTGCCAGCAGCTTAGTCCAGCCCAAGTCCTACGAGCAGTACTTC.

This chain links TRBV11-2 with TRBJ2-7, with a tentative D call TRBD2 (7 bases). Trimming stripped 4 bases from V and 7 bases from J, with 14 bases between. The germline gives CDR1 SGHAT, CDR2 FQNNGV. The CDR3 spans 13 residues. CDR3 sequence: CASSSQRGGEQYF. The CDR3 DNA is TGTGCCAGCAGCTCCCAAAGGGGGGGGGAGCAGTACTTC.

The V and J genes are TRBV28 and TRBJ1-2; D remains ambiguous. Germline V gene sequence: CDR1 MDHEN, CDR2 SYDVKM. The CDR3 consists of 11 residues. The germline V and J ends were trimmed by 5 bases and 5 bases, with 6 bases remaining between them. The CDR3, as DNA: TGTGCCAGCAGTCAAGGATATGGCTACACCTTC. Encoded protein: CASSQGYGYTF.

The chain has TRBV29-1 and TRBJ2-7; D not certain. The germline CDR1 and CDR2 sequences are SQVTM and ANQGSEA. The CDR3 extends over 11 amino acids. V was trimmed by 0 bases and J by 4 bases, leaving 4 bases between them. The CDR3: CSVEELYEQYF. CDR3 nucleotide sequence: TGCAGCGTTGAAGAATTGTACGAGCAGTACTTC.

This chain uses TRBV18 with TRBJ1-2; D unresolved. The V end was cut by 2 bases, the J end by 4 bases, with 20 bases between. The CDR3 has 17 amino acids. Germline V gene lookup returns CDR1 KGHSH and CDR2 LQKENI. The CDR3 protein is CASSPIPSGVGGYGYTF. The DNA of the CDR3 is TGTGCCAGCTCACCAATTCCGTCCGGGGTCGGCGGCTATGGCTACACCTTC.

The chain joins TRBV19 to TRBJ1-5; possibly TRBD1 for D (6 bases). This CDR3 has 14 residues. Per germline, CDR1 LNHDA and CDR2 SQIVND (reference sequence). Trimming removed 7 bases at V and 0 bases at J, with 10 bases between. The CDR3 coding sequence is TGTGCCAGTATAGGGGGGCATAGCAATCAGCCCCAGCATTTT. The encoded protein is CASIGGHSNQPQHF. Combining the CDR3 with reference TRBV19 and TRBJ1-5 gives the whole variable domain DGGITQSPKYLFRKEGQNVTLSCEQNLNHDAMYWYRQDPGQGLRLIYYSQIVNDFQKGDIAEGYSVSREKKESFPLTVTSAQKNPTAFYLCASIGGHSNQPQHFGDGTRLSIL.

The CDR3 spells CASSQPPGRNSPRGDEKLFF. In DNA, the CDR3 is TGCGCCAGCAGTCAACCGCCCGGTCGAAACTCACCCCGAGGCGATGAAAAACTGTTTTTT. The chain links TRBV23-1 to TRBJ1-4; D gene unclear. TRBV23-1 is filed as an ORF, its function uncertain. V lost 2 bases and J 6 bases, leaving 28 bases between the germline ends. The CDR3 has 20 amino acids.